Reported below is one T cell receptor (beta chain). It has no known antigen specificity. One base away there is no much larger clone; base qualities are not given. This sample is drawn from a study of CD8 T cells in Susac syndrome (dated by TCRdb to the late 2010s). A note on the overall study: Of the Susac syndrome patients who were sequenced, eight were in clinical remission while roughly six had clinically active disease. The study used repertoire sequencing to test whether antigen drove CD8+ T cell activation and differentiation in Susac syndrome. At the time of blood withdrawal, Susac syndrome patients were either therapy-naive, taking corticosteroids (with some also receiving IVIg), or on IVIg alone. Clonality of the CD8+ T cell repertoire was compared between around eleven healthy donors, around 14 Susac syndrome patients and 15 multiple sclerosis patients. Study-level results and caveats: In the total CD8+ and CD8+ TEMRA repertoires, around 15 and five Susac-specific public clones, respectively, were identified. The number of individuals in the TCR sequencing and HLA analysis was recognized as being relatively small. Clonal expansion was seen in Susac syndrome CD8+ repertoires, peaking in CD8+ TEMRA cells and being greater in clinically active patients than in remitting ones.

The germline V gene encodes CDR1 LNHNV and CDR2 YYDKDF (reference sequence). Measured from the cysteine to the phenylalanine, the CDR3 is 16 residues long. Just CDR3 DNA is preserved here, 48 bases in frame from base 1. V is cut back by 1 base and J by 3 bases, with 4 bases in the junction unmatched. RNA was extracted using the RNeasy kit, and roughly 0.45 to 1 microgram was reverse transcribed with random hexamers. The immunoSEQ multiplex PCR assay, covering 54 Vbeta and 13 Jbeta segments, was used to amplify TCR beta CDR3 regions. PCR amplification bias was corrected using a synthetic template baseline for primer optimization and computational correction. Regarding the original processing steps: Only productive sequences were kept, with reads annotated to V, D and J genes according to IMGT and analyzed in immunoSEQ Analyzer. Clonality was computed as one minus Shannon entropy normalized by log2 of the number of productive unique sequences. For each patient and control, public and private clones were evaluated among the 100 most prevalent clones. Clones were defined as Susac-specific if absent from the healthy and MS cohorts, from under 1,200 published viral clones and from other ImmuneACCESS disease sequences. TCRdb's own reprocessing of the public reads used fastp at Q25 and MiXCR and kept productive beta chains. Records with the same CDR3 protein are collapsed into one entry carrying the most frequent genes and DNA. The V and J calls shown here were made by TCRdb, not taken from the authors' results. For this sample there are about 76,000 distinct CDR3 sequences; roughly 92% appear just once. Around 0.45% of the sample belongs to the ten largest clones.

High-throughput TCR beta sequencing profiled peripheral blood CD8+ and CD4+ T cells from healthy donors, Susac syndrome patients and multiple sclerosis patients. The Susac syndrome patients fulfilled recently defined diagnostic criteria for definite or probable disease. Bulk CD8+ and CD4+ T cells were purified by magnetic negative isolation, whereas CD8+ TEMRA cells were enriched by FACS. Blood was collected in EDTA tubes and processed within 24 hours, with PBMCs isolated through density gradient centrifugation. PBMCs intended for TCR sequencing were cryopreserved in liquid nitrogen and were subsequently thawed in a 37 degrees C water bath. The sorted or isolated CD4+, CD8+ and CD8+ TEMRA cells had a purity of 90% or higher.

Material for sequencing was CD8+ T cells from PBMCs. The chain links TRBV15 with TRBJ2-3; 10 nucleotides in the junction match TRBD1. This sequence was found in a human donor with Susac syndrome. The DNA reads TGTGCCACCAGCAGAGGTCCGGGACAGGGGACAGATACGCAGTATTTT. Its amino acids are CATSRGPGQGTDTQYF.